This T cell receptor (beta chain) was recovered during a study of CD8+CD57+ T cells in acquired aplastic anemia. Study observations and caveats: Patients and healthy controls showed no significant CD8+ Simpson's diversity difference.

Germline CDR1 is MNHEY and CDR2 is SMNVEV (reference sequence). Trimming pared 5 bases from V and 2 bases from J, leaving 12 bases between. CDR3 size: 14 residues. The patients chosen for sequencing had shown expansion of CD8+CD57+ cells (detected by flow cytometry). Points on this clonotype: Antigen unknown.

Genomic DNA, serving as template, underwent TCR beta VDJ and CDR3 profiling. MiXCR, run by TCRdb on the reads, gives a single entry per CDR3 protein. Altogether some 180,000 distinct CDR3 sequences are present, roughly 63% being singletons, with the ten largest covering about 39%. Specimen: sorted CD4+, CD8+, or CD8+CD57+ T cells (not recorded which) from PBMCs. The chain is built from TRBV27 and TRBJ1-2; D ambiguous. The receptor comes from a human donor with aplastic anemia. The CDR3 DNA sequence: TGTGCCAGCAGTCCCCATGGAGGGAACTATGGCTACACCTTC. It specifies CASSPHGGNYGYTF.